What follows describes a single TCR beta chain. Its antigen is not known. The Oncomine TCR Beta short-read assay sequenced DNA from cultured CD4+ T cells. Genomic DNA was extracted from cultured CD4+ T cells. MiXCR, run by TCRdb on the PCR reads, gives a single entry per CDR3 protein. The data hold some 15,000 distinct CDR3 sequences, with approximately 56% observed a single time. The V gene's germline CDR1 is SGHNT and CDR2 YENEEA. The CDR3 loop spans 17 amino acids. The ends lost 5 bases at V and 0 bases at J; junction bases unmatched: 10. This sample was included in a study of vaccination and CD4 T cells after COVID-19. The overall study: Post-vaccine sampling followed dose two by a median about 72 days (range 14 to 241).

This sample's treatment: roughly 11-day PBMC culture with coronavirus spike peptide pools or control peptides (ViraFEST assay). The positive PCR dates, which preceded the US Alpha, Beta and Delta variants, fell between March and December 2020. The source of this sequence is a human donor who had recovered from COVID-19. Sequencing was done on a sample of CD4+ T cells from blood, cultured in vitro. The V call is TRBV11-3, the J call TRBJ1-5; the match to TRBD1 covers 7 bases. This chain's CDR3 is CASSSRTGAYSNQPQHF. The CDR3 coding sequence is TGTGCCAGCAGCAGCCGAACAGGGGCCTATAGCAATCAGCCCCAGCATTTT.